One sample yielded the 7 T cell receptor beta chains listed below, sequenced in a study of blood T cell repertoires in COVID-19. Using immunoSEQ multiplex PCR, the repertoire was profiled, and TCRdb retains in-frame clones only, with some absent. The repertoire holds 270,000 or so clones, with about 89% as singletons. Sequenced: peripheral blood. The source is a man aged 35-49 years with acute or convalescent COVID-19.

The DNA for the CDR3 is TGTGCCAGTAGTATAGGTACAGGAAAAGGAATGAACACTGAAGCTTTCTTT. Its translation: CASSIGTGKGMNTEAFF. J is TRBJ1-1 and V is TRBV19, with a weak D call TRBD1 (5 bases). V lost 1 base and J 0 bases, leaving 15 bases between the germline ends. The CDR3 is made up of 17 amino acids. The germline V gene has CDR1 LNHDA and CDR2 SQIVND (reference sequence). The full variable domain, in which reference TRBV19 and TRBJ1-1 provide the parts outside the CDR3, is DGGITQSPKYLFRKEGQNVTLSCEQNLNHDAMYWYRQDPGQGLRLIYYSQIVNDFQKGDIAEGYSVSREKKESFPLTVTSAQKNPTAFYLCASSIGTGKGMNTEAFFGQGTRLTVV.

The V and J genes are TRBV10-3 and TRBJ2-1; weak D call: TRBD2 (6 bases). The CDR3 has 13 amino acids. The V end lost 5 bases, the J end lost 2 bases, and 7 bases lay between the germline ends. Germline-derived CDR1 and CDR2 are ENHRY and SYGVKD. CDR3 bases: TGTGCCATCAGTTCGGGAGCCTACAATGAGCAGTTCTTC. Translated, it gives CAISSGAYNEQFF.

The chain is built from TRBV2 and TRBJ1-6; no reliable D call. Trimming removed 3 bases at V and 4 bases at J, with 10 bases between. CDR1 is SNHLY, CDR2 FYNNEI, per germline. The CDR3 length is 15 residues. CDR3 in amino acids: CASSEGRRYNSPLHF. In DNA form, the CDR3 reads TGTGCCAGCAGTGAGGGCAGGCGATATAATTCACCCCTCCACTTT.

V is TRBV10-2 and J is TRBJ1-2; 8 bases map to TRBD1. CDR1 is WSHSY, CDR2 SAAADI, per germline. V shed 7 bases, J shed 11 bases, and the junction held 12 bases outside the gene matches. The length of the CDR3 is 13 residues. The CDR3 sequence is CASTDGQGTKYTF. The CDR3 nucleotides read TGCGCCAGCACCGACGGACAGGGTACTAAATACACCTTC.

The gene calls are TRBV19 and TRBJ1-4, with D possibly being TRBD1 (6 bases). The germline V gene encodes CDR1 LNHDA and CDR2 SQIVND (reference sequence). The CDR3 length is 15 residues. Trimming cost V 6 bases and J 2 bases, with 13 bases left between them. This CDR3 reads CASSLQGITNEKLFF. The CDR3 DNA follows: TGTGCCAGTAGCCTACAGGGTATCACTAATGAAAAACTGTTTTTT.

In nucleotides, the CDR3 is TGTGCCAGCAGTCCCGTAGCCAGGGAGGGTGGAAATGAGCAGTTCTTC. Its translation: CASSPVAREGGNEQFF. J is TRBJ2-1 and V is TRBV2; TRBD2 matches at 7 bases. Germline V gene lookup returns CDR1 SNHLY and CDR2 FYNNEI. The CDR3 has 16 residues. The V gene end was trimmed by 5 bases and the J gene end by 7 bases; junction bases not matched to a gene: 14.

Here the CDR3 DNA reads TGCGCCAGCAGCCAAACTCCGGGGGCCGGGGAGCTGTTTTTT. Amino acids: CASSQTPGAGELFF. The gene calls are TRBV4-1 and TRBJ2-2; D is possibly TRBD2 (6 bases). V shed 2 bases and J shed 6 bases, with 10 bases lying between them. The germline gives CDR1 MGHRA, CDR2 YSYEKL. This CDR3 is 14 amino acids long.